This entry lists 29 T cell receptor beta chains sequenced from one sample in a study of radiotherapy plus CTLA-4 blockade in lung cancer. Produced via immunoSEQ multiplex PCR; TCRdb's table is partial and in-frame only. Of approximately 85,000 clones detected, approximately 83% appear once; the ten largest clones hold more than 2%. The sequencing here drew on peripheral blood, taken from a patient treated with radiotherapy plus ipilimumab. The receptors shown here come from a human donor with non-small cell lung cancer who had a partial response to radiotherapy plus ipilimumab.

The chain uses TRBV5-5 and TRBJ2-5; 8 nucleotides agree with TRBD1. The CDR3 is 16 amino acids. The germline CDR1 and CDR2 sequences are SGHKS and YYEKEE (reference sequence). V lost 3 bases and J lost 1; bases outside the gene matches: 8. The CDR3 DNA reads as TGTGCCAGCAGCTCGGGACAGGTCAACTCCCAAGAGACCCAGTACTTC. Its translation: CASSSGQVNSQETQYF.

This chain connects TRBV28 to TRBJ1-1; 7 bases line up with TRBD1. The CDR3 runs to 13 residues. The germline gives CDR1 MDHEN, CDR2 SYDVKM. V gave up 8 bases and J gave up 4 bases; unmatched junction bases: 7. The CDR3 nucleotides are TGTGCCAGCGGATACAGGGGACTCACTGAAGCTTTCTTT. Its protein is CASGYRGLTEAFF.

The J gene is TRBJ1-2, the V gene TRBV28; possibly TRBD1 for D (5 bases). This CDR3 region has 11 residues. V gave up 6 bases and J gave up 8 bases, with 10 bases separating them. Germline CDR1 is MDHEN and CDR2 is SYDVKM. The CDR3 DNA is TGTGCCAGCAGCTCAGCAGGGGGCTACACCTTC. Encoded protein: CASSSAGGYTF.

This chain links TRBV15 with TRBJ2-5; 7 bases line up with TRBD2. The CDR3 sequence is 17 residues long. V was clipped by 6 bases and J by 5 bases; unmatched bases: 18. The V gene's germline CDR1 is LNHNV and CDR2 YYDKDF (reference sequence). CDR3 sequence: CATRNQGVGLDGETQYF. The CDR3 nucleotides read TGTGCCACCAGAAATCAAGGGGTCGGACTAGATGGGGAGACCCAGTACTTC.

CDR3 coding DNA: TGTGCCAGTAGTATACTGGCAGGGAAGAAGAATCAGCCCCAGCATTTT. Protein sequence: CASSILAGKKNQPQHF. The rearrangement links TRBV19 to TRBJ1-5, with a weak D call TRBD1 (5 bases). The CDR3 runs 16 residues. V lost 2 bases, J lost 4 bases, and 15 bases lay in between. Per the germline V gene, CDR1 is LNHDA and CDR2 is SQIVND (reference sequence).

Concerning this clone: An end of the junction differs from the germline gene, which may be a read error. The J gene is TRBJ2-4, the V gene TRBV2; D gene ambiguous. Looked up from germline, CDR1 is SNHLY and CDR2 is FYNNEI. This CDR3 has 14 residues. The CDR3 nucleotides read TGTGCCAGCAGTGGCGAGTCTCGCATCCCCAACCGGGTTTTC. Translated: CASSGESRIPNRVF.

The J gene is TRBJ2-2, the V gene TRBV7-2; TRBD1 aligns across 7 bases. The germline gives CDR1 SGHTA, CDR2 FQGNSA. This CDR3 spans 15 amino acids. Losses at the gene ends were 1 base for V and 7 bases for J; bases not matched to a gene: 6. The CDR3 region is CASSLVTGVGGELFF. In DNA, the CDR3 is TGTGCCAGCAGCTTAGTAACAGGGGTTGGCGGGGAGCTGTTTTTT. Complete variable domain (other parts from reference TRBV7-2 and TRBJ2-2): GAGVSQSPSNKVTEKGKDVELRCDPISGHTALYWYRQSLGQGLEFLIYFQGNSAPDKSGLPSDRFSAERTGGSVSTLTIQRTQQEDSAVYLCASSLVTGVGGELFFGEGSRLTVL.

This clone came up once. The rearrangement joins TRBV11-1 to TRBJ1-1; possible D gene TRBD1, 5 bases. Germline CDR1 and CDR2: SGHAT and FQDESV (reference sequence). The V end was cut by 5 bases, the J end by 3 bases, with 10 bases between. The CDR3 is made up of 13 amino acids. The CDR3 protein is CASSARGDTEAFF. The CDR3 nucleotides are TGTGCCAGCAGCGCCCGGGGGGACACTGAAGCTTTCTTT.

The chain recombines TRBV11-2 with TRBJ2-1, with 9 bases that match TRBD1. The length of the CDR3 is 18 residues. Germline V CDR1 and CDR2: SGHAT, FQNNGV. V trimming: 0 bases; J trimming: 5 bases; junction bases outside the gene matches: 11. The DNA of the CDR3 is TGTGCCAGCAGCTTAGATAGTATACAGGGGGCGAAAGACAATGAGCAGTTCTTC. It is translated as CASSLDSIQGAKDNEQFF. Complete variable domain (other parts from reference TRBV11-2 and TRBJ2-1): EAGVAQSPRYKIIEKRQSVAFWCNPISGHATLYWYQQILGQGPKLLIQFQNNGVVDDSQLPKDRFSAERLKGVDSTLKIQPAKLEDSAVYLCASSLDSIQGAKDNEQFFGPGTRLTVL.

The chain links TRBV6-5 to TRBJ1-5; D perhaps matches TRBD1 (5 bases). From germline, CDR1 is MNHEY and CDR2 SVGAGI. The CDR3 runs to 15 residues. The V end lost 5 bases, the J end lost 5 bases, and 16 bases lay between the germline ends. CDR3 loop: CASSRVRGRDQPQHF. In DNA, the CDR3 is TGTGCCAGCAGTCGAGTACGTGGCAGGGATCAGCCCCAGCATTTT.

The V and J genes are TRBV7-8 and TRBJ1-2; D not resolved. The germline V gene encodes CDR1 SGHVS and CDR2 FQNEAQ. The CDR3 spans 15 residues. The V end lost 4 bases, the J end lost 5 bases, and 17 bases lay between the germline ends. CDR3 sequence reads: CASSSRPGEGYGYTF. In nucleotides, the CDR3 is TGTGCCAGCAGCTCACGACCGGGAGAAGGGTATGGCTACACCTTC.

This clone occurred a few times. The chain couples TRBV5-1 to TRBJ1-1; TRBD1 is a possible D gene (5 bases). Germline V CDR1 and CDR2: SGHRS, YFSETQ. This CDR3 comprises 16 residues. V was trimmed by 0 bases and J by 3 bases, leaving 15 bases between them. The CDR3 region has the DNA TGCGCCAGCAGCTTGGGACAGCCAACCAGGGACACTGAAGCTTTCTTT. It specifies CASSLGQPTRDTEAFF.

Note on this clone: Other DNA sequences in this sample translate to the same CDR3. This chain joins TRBV18 and TRBJ1-5; D is ambiguous. CDR1 and CDR2 (germline): KGHSH, LQKENI. V lost 3 bases and J lost 9, with 9 bases in between. This CDR3 is 12 amino acids long. CDR3 loop: CASSPETGPQHF. CDR3 in DNA: TGTGCCAGCTCACCGGAAACGGGGCCCCAGCATTTT.

The V call is TRBV14, the J call TRBJ2-1; TRBD2 agrees at 9 bases. In germline, CDR1 is SGHDN, CDR2 FVKESK. The CDR3 has 16 amino acids. The V segment lost 0 bases and the J segment 9 bases; nucleotides outside the gene matches: 9. The CDR3 nucleotides read TGTGCCAGCAGCCAAGATATAGTAGCGGGAGTGGGTGAGCAGTTCTTC. Translation: CASSQDIVAGVGEQFF.

The gene calls are TRBV28 and TRBJ2-1; tentatively, D is TRBD2 (5 bases). V was cut by 6 bases and J by 8 bases, with 23 bases left in between. Germline V CDR1 and CDR2: MDHEN, SYDVKM. This CDR3 is built from 16 residues. CDR3 DNA sequence: TGTGCCAGCAGCCCCCCAACCGGCGGGCGCCCGCATGAGCAGTTCTTC. It is translated as CASSPPTGGRPHEQFF.

The chain uses TRBV28 and TRBJ1-2; D not certain. CDR1 and CDR2 (germline): MDHEN, SYDVKM. Trimming shortened V by 3 bases and J by 5 bases, and 13 bases separated the two germline ends. This CDR3 contains 14 residues. In nucleotides, the CDR3 is TGTGCCAGCAGTTTTGGCGCAGGTCGATATGGCTACACCTTC. Translated: CASSFGAGRYGYTF.

The rearrangement links TRBV7-2 to TRBJ2-5; the D gene is possibly TRBD1 (6 bases). Deletions cut 7 bases from V and 5 bases from J, with 26 bases between. Germline lookup yields CDR1 SGHTA and CDR2 FQGNSA. CDR3 length: 17 residues. In DNA form, the CDR3 reads TGTGCCAGCAACCGAAACAGGGACGGGACCCAGTGGGAGACCCAGTACTTC. As protein: CASNRNRDGTQWETQYF.

J is TRBJ2-7 and V is TRBV5-5, with D tentatively TRBD2 (6 bases). Looked up from germline, CDR1 is SGHKS and CDR2 is YYEKEE (reference sequence). The CDR3 is made up of 14 amino acids. Trimming removed 4 bases at V and 6 bases at J, with 17 bases between. CDR3 loop: CASSPGRDISEQYF. CDR3 DNA: TGTGCCAGCAGCCCTGGGCGGGATATCAGCGAGCAGTACTTC.

This clone was counted between two and nine times. The J gene is TRBJ1-4, the V gene TRBV18, with TRBD1 matching over 9 bases. V lost 0 bases, J lost 8 bases, and 7 bases stayed unmatched. Germline CDR1 and CDR2: KGHSH and LQKENI. The CDR3 covers 16 residues. The CDR3 DNA follows: TGTGCCAGCTCACCACCGACCGGGACAGGGACCGAAAAACTGTTTTTT. This encodes CASSPPTGTGTEKLFF.

The CDR3 nucleotides are TGTGCCAGTAGTATAGTTCGACAGGGCACTGAAGCTTTCTTT. Its protein is CASSIVRQGTEAFF. This chain uses TRBV19 with TRBJ1-1, with TRBD1 matching 7 bases. Germline CDR1 LNHDA, CDR2 SQIVND (reference sequence). Germline trimming cut 1 base from V and 4 bases from J; bases unmatched to any gene: 3. The CDR3 totals 14 residues.

The V gene is TRBV6-1, the J gene TRBJ1-5; TRBD1 aligns across 9 bases. The germline CDR1 and CDR2 sequences are MNHNS and SASEGT. The V gene end was trimmed by 10 bases and the J gene end by 7 bases; junction bases not matched to a gene: 8. The CDR3 runs to 13 residues. The CDR3: CATDRTGEQPQHF. CDR3 bases: TGTGCCACCGATAGGACAGGGGAACAGCCCCAGCATTTT.

This chain links TRBV18 with TRBJ1-5; TRBD1 might be the D (5 bases). This CDR3 is 14 amino acids long. The V gene's germline CDR1 is KGHSH and CDR2 LQKENI. The ends were cut back, 3 bases at V and 2 bases at J, with 8 bases in the middle. The CDR3 bases are TGTGCCAGCTCACCCGCCAGGGGCAATCAGCCCCAGCATTTT. It translates to CASSPARGNQPQHF.

The chain links TRBV7-2 to TRBJ2-1; 9 bases align to TRBD2. CDR1 is SGHTA and CDR2 is FQGNSA in the germline V gene. V was pared by 6 bases and J by 6 bases, with 6 bases of the junction left unmatched. The CDR3 sequence is 14 residues long. The CDR3 reads CASRISGSSNEQFF. Written as DNA, the CDR3 is TGTGCCAGCAGGATTAGCGGGAGTAGCAATGAGCAGTTCTTC.

The V and J genes are TRBV5-5 and TRBJ2-2; maybe TRBD2 (5 bases). CDR1 and CDR2 from the germline V gene are SGHKS and YYEKEE (reference sequence). CDR3 length: 14 residues. Trimming removed 1 base from V and 4 bases from J, with 8 bases in between. The CDR3 spells CASSLYGVTGELFF. The CDR3 nucleotides are TGTGCCAGCAGCTTGTACGGGGTCACCGGGGAGCTGTTTTTT.

This chain uses TRBV18 with TRBJ1-1, with 8 positions matching TRBD1. V dropped 6 bases and J dropped 3; count of bases not matched to a gene: 12. CDR1 and CDR2 (germline): KGHSH, LQKENI. This CDR3 is built from 16 residues. CDR3 DNA sequence: TGTGCCAGCTCCCTAAACGAAGGGACAGGATACACTGAAGCTTTCTTT. Translating it yields CASSLNEGTGYTEAFF.

The rearrangement joins TRBV18 to TRBJ2-7, with 9 bases identical to TRBD2. The CDR3 has 13 residues. CDR1 is KGHSH, CDR2 LQKENI, per germline. Losses at the gene ends were 3 bases for V and 7 bases for J; bases not matched to a gene: 4. CDR3 protein: CASSPGLAGEQYV. The DNA of the CDR3 is TGTGCCAGCTCACCGGGACTAGCAGGGGAGCAGTACGTC.

V and J are TRBV19 and TRBJ1-1; D not certain. V shed 5 bases and J shed 0 bases, with 7 bases lying between them. The CDR3 contains 13 residues. Germline CDR1 reads LNHDA; CDR2 reads SQIVND (reference sequence). CDR3 bases: TGTGCCAGTAGTCCTCGGTTGAACACTGAAGCTTTCTTT. Encoded protein: CASSPRLNTEAFF.

This clone is a singleton in its sample. The chain recombines TRBV10-3 with TRBJ2-5; 8 bases are a match to TRBD1. The end of the DNA fits TRBJ2-7 better, so the J call may be wrong. Germline CDR1 and CDR2: ENHRY and SYGVKD. This CDR3 spans 14 amino acids. The CDR3 here is CAISDWQGANEQYF. For the CDR3, the DNA is TGTGCCATCAGTGACTGGCAGGGGGCGAACGAGCAGTACTTC.

J is TRBJ2-5 and V is TRBV7-2; 11 bases align to TRBD2. The trim removed 1 base at V and 4 bases at J, leaving 8 bases unmatched. The length of the CDR3 is 17 residues. Germline V gene sequence: CDR1 SGHTA, CDR2 FQGNSA. CDR3 bases: TGTGCCAGCAGCTTAGTAGGGGGGCTAGCGGGAGGAGAGACCCAGTACTTC. Protein sequence: CASSLVGGLAGGETQYF. Filled out from reference TRBV7-2 and TRBJ2-5, the complete variable domain reads GAGVSQSPSNKVTEKGKDVELRCDPISGHTALYWYRQSLGQGLEFLIYFQGNSAPDKSGLPSDRFSAERTGGSVSTLTIQRTQQEDSAVYLCASSLVGGLAGGETQYFGPGTRLLVL.